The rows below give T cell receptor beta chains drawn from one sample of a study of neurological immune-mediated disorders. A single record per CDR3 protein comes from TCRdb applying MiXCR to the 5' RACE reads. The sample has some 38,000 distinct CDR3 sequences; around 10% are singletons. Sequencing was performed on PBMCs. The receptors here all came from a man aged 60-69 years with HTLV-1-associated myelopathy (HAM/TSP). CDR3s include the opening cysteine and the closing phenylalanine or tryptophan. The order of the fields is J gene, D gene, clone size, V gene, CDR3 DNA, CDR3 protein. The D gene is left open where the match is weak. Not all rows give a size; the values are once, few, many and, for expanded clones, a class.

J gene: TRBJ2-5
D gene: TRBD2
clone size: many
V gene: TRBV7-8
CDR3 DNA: TGTGCCAGCAGCTTGGGGGCTAGCGGGATTTCAGAGACCCAGTACTTC
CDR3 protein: CASSLGASGISETQYF

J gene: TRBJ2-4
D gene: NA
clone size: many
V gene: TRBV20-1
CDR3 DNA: TGCAGTGCTTCTCAGGATATGAAAAACATTCAGTACTTC
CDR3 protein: CSASQDMKNIQYF

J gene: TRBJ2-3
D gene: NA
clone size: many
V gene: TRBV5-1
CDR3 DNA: TGCGCCAGCAGCTTGGAAGATACGCAGTATTTT
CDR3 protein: CASSLEDTQYF

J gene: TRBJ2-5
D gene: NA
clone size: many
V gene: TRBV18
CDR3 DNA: TGTGCCAGCTCAGCAGACAGGATACAAGAGACCCAGTACTTC
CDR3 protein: CASSADRIQETQYF

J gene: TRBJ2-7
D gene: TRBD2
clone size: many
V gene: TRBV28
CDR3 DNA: TGTGCCAGCAGTTCCAGCGGGAGGCTCTACGAGCAGTACTTC
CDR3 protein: CASSSSGRLYEQYF

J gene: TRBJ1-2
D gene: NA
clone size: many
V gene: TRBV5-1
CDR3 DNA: TGCGCCAGCAGCTTGGGTGCAGAGTATGGCTACACCTTC
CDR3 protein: CASSLGAEYGYTF

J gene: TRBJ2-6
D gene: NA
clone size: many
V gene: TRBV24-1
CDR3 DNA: TGTGCCACCAGTGATCCTACTGCAGGGGCCAACGTCCTGACTTTC
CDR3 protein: CATSDPTAGANVLTF

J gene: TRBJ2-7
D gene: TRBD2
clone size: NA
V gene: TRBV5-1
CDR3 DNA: TGCGCCAGCAGTTTGCTGGTTGGGGGGGTAATCTACGAGCAGTACTTC
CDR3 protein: CASSLLVGGVIYEQYF

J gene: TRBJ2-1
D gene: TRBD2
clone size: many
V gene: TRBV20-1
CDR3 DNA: TGCAGTGCAAGGACTAGCGGGGGATTCAATGAGCAGTTCTTC
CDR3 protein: CSARTSGGFNEQFF

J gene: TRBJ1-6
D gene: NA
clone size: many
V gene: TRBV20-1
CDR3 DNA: TGCAGTGCTAGGGACAGCTCCTATAATTCACCCCTCCACTTT
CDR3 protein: CSARDSSYNSPLHF

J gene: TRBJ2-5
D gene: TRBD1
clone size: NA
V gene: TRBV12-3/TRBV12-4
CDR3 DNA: TGTGCCAGCTGGGACAGGGGGCTTTCAGAGACCCAGTACTTC
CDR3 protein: CASWDRGLSETQYF

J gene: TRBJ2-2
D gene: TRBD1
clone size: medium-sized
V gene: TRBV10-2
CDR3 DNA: TGCGCCAGCAGCCCCCAGGGGGCAGTCGGGGAGCTGTTTTTT
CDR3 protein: CASSPQGAVGELFF

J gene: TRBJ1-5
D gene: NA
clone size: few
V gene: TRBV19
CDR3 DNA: TGTGCCAGTGCGAATCCCAGCAATCAGCCCCAGCATTTT
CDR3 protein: CASANPSNQPQHF

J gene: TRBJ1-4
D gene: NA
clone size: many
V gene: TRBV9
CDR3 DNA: TGTGCCAGCAGCGGGGGGACGGACGCAACTAATGAAAAACTGTTTTTT
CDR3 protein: CASSGGTDATNEKLFF

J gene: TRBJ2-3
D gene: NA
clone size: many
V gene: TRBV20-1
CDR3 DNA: TGCAGTGCCCCTGACTCCGATACGCAGTATTTT
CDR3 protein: CSAPDSDTQYF

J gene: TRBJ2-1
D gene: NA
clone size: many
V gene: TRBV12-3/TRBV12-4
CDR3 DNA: TGTGCCAGCAGCTCACCGGGACCAATCAATGAGCAGTTCTTC
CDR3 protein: CASSSPGPINEQFF

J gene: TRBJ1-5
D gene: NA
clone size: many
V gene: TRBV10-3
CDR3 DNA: TGTGCCATCAAGGGGGAGGGCAATCAGCCCCAGCATTTT
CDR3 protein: CAIKGEGNQPQHF

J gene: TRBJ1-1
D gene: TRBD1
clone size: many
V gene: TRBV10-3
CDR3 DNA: TGTGCCATCAGTGCCGGACAGGGGGATGAAGCTTTCTTT
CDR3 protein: CAISAGQGDEAFF

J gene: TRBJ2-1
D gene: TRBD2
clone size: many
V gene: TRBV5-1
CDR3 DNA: TGCGCCAGCAGCTTGGCGAGCGGGAGGGCGACCGGCAATGAGCAGTTCTTC
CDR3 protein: CASSLASGRATGNEQFF

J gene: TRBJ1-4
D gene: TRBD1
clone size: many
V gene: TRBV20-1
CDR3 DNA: TGCAGTGCTAGGTGGGCACAGGGGCAACCAACTAATGAAAAACTGTTTTTT
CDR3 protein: CSARWAQGQPTNEKLFF

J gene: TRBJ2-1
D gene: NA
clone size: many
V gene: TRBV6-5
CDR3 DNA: TGTGCCAGCAGTTACTGGGGTGGGGGGTCGGGCTGGAGCAATGAGCAGTTCTTC
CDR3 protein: CASSYWGGGSGWSNEQFF

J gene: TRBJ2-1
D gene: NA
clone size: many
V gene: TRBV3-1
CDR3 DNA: TGTGCCAGCAGCCAACCGTCCCTGAGCTCCTACAATGAGCAGTTCTTC
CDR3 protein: CASSQPSLSSYNEQFF

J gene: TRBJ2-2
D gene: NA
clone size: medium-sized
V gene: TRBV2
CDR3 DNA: TGTGCCAGCAGCACTGGCAGCCGGGGGACCGGGGAGCTGTTTTTT
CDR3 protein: CASSTGSRGTGELFF

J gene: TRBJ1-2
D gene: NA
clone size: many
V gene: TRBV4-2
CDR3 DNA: TGTGCCAGCAGCCAAGAAGGAAGAAACTATGGCTACACCTTC
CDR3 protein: CASSQEGRNYGYTF